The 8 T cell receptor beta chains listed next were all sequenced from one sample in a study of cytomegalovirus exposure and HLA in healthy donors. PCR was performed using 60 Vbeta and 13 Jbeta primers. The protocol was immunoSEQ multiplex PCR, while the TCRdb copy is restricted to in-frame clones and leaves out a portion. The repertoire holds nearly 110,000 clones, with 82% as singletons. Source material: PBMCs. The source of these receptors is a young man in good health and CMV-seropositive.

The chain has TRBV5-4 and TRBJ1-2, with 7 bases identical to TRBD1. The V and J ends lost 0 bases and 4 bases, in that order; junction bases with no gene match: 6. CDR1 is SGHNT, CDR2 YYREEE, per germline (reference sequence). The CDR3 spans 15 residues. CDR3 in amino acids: CASSLGDREAYGYTF. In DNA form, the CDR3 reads TGTGCCAGCAGCTTGGGAGACAGGGAAGCCTATGGCTACACCTTC.

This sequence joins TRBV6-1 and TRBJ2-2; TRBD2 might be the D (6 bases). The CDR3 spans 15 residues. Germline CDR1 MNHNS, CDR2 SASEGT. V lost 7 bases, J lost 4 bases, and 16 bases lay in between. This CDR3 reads CASTPGQGGTGELFF. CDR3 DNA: TGTGCCAGCACCCCGGGGCAGGGAGGCACCGGGGAGCTGTTTTTT.

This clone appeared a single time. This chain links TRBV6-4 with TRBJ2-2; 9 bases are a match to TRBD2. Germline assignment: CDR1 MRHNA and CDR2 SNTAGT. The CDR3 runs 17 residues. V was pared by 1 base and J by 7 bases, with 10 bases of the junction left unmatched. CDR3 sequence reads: CASSDYPTSGSVGELFF. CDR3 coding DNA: TGTGCCAGCAGTGACTATCCGACTAGCGGTTCCGTCGGGGAGCTGTTTTTT.

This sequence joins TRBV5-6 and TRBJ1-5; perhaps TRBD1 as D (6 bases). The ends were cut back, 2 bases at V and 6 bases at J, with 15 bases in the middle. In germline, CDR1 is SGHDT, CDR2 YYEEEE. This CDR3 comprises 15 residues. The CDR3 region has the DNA TGTGCCAGCAGCTTAAGGGACATAGTAAGTCAGCCCCAGCATTTT. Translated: CASSLRDIVSQPQHF.

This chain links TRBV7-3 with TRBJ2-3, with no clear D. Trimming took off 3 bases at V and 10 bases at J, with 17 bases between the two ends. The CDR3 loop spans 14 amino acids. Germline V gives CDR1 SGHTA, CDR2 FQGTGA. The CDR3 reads CASSFNPLVGAQYF. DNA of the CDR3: TGTGCCAGCAGCTTCAACCCTCTAGTCGGAGCGCAGTATTTT.

This chain's CDR3 is CASSYSLLGNSPLHF. The CDR3 coding sequence is TGTGCCAGCAGTTACTCATTACTAGGGAATTCACCCCTCCACTTT. This rearrangement joins TRBV6-5 to TRBJ1-6; D gene ambiguous. The CDR3 runs to 15 residues. Looked up from germline, CDR1 is MNHEY and CDR2 is SVGAGI. Trimming left V 0 bases short and J 7 bases short, with 10 bases between.

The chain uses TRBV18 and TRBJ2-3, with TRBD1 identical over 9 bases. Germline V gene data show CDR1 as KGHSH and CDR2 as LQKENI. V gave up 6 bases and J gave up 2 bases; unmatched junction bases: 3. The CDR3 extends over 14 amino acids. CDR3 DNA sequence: TGTGCCAGCTCCCGGGACAGGGACACAGATACGCAGTATTTT. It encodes CASSRDRDTDTQYF.

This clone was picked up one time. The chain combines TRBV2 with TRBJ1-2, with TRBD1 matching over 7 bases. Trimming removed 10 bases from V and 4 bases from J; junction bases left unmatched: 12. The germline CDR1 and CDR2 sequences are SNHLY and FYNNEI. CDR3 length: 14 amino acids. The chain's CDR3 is CAIDQGTVGYGYTF. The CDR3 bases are TGTGCCATCGATCAGGGGACAGTCGGCTATGGCTACACCTTC.